One and the same sample provided the 13 T cell receptor beta chains below, sequenced in a study of glioma-infiltrating T cells (TCRdb year 2016). The sequencer was an Illumina MiSeq. The iRepertoire nested amplicon-rescue multiplex PCR (arm-PCR) platform was used to amplify TCR alpha and beta CDR3 regions from RNA. The raw public reads went through TCRdb reprocessing: fastp at Q25, MiXCR clone calling, in-frame beta chains kept. One record per CDR3 amino acid sequence lists the most common genes and DNA. The sample table holds 150,000 or so distinct CDR3 sequences, of which about 39% were seen once. Around 20% of the sample is taken by the ten largest. Sequencing was performed on glioma tissue, nonneoplastic brain tissue, or PBMCs (not recorded which). All receptors come from a human donor with low-grade glioma or glioblastoma, undergoing nonglioma brain surgery, or in good health (not recorded which).

The chain recombines TRBV2 with TRBJ2-5; TRBD2 agrees at 10 bases. The CDR3 has 14 amino acids. Germline V gene sequence: CDR1 SNHLY, CDR2 FYNNEI. V trimming: 4 bases; J trimming: 5 bases; junction bases outside the gene matches: 4. The CDR3 DNA follows: TGTGCCAGCAGTGGGACTAGCGGCAGTGAGACCCAGTACTTC. Translation gives CASSGTSGSETQYF. Using reference TRBV2 and TRBJ2-5 for the parts outside the CDR3, the full variable domain is EPEVTQTPSHQVTQMGQEVILRCVPISNHLYFYWYRQILGQKVEFLVSFYNNEISEKSEIFDDQFSVERPDGSNFTLKIRSTKLEDSAMYFCASSGTSGSETQYFGPGTRLLVL.

This clonotype is judged medium-sized (0.01 to 0.1%). This rearrangement joins TRBV15 to TRBJ1-5; D is uncertain. Germline CDR1 is LNHNV and CDR2 is YYDKDF (reference sequence). V lost 1 base and J lost 5, with 3 bases in between. The CDR3 length is 12 residues. CDR3 nucleotides: TGTGCCACCAGCAGAGGCTATCAGCCCCAGCATTTT. This sequence encodes CATSRGYQPQHF.

This clonotype was observed a few times. The chain links TRBV20-1 to TRBJ2-5, with TRBD2 matching 7 bases. V was clipped by 3 bases and J by 7 bases; unmatched bases: 8. Germline V gene data show CDR1 as DFQATT and CDR2 as SNEGSKA (reference sequence). The CDR3 contains 13 residues. DNA for the CDR3: TGCAGTGCTAGTCGGACTAGGAGCGGGACCCAGTACTTC. Its translation is CSASRTRSGTQYF.

The rearrangement uses TRBV28 and TRBJ1-5; 7 bases match TRBD1. The CDR3 runs to 14 residues. V gave up 6 bases and J gave up 5 bases; unmatched junction bases: 7. Germline V lookup: CDR1 MDHEN, CDR2 SYDVKM. The CDR3 region is CASSPTGWDQPQHF. As DNA, the CDR3 is TGTGCCAGCAGCCCGACAGGGTGGGATCAGCCCCAGCATTTT.

The chain couples TRBV7-9 to TRBJ1-5; D unresolved. The V gene lost 0 bases and the J gene lost 4 bases, with 7 bases spanning the gap. CDR3 length: 14 residues. CDR1 and CDR2 (germline): SEHNR, FQNEAQ (reference sequence). CDR3 nucleotides: TGTGCCAGCAGCTTAGCGCAGGAGAATCAGCCCCAGCATTTT. Encoded protein: CASSLAQENQPQHF.

About this clonotype itself: Possible read error: a much larger clone is one base away. This sequence joins TRBV6-5 and TRBJ2-3; possible D gene TRBD2, 5 bases. V lost 0 bases and J lost 9, with 13 bases in between. Germline V CDR1 and CDR2: MNHEY, SVGAGI. The CDR3 consists of 14 residues. CDR3 sequence reads: CASSYSWTLGTQYF. CDR3 DNA sequence: TGTGCCAGCAGTTACTCCTGGACTTTGGGCACGCAGTATTTT.

The V call is TRBV4-1, the J call TRBJ2-1; D unclear. V was pared by 0 bases and J by 3 bases, with 9 bases between. CDR1 and CDR2 (germline): MGHRA, YSYEKL. The CDR3 is made up of 15 amino acids. CDR3 loop: CASSQDRTIYNEQFF. The DNA for the CDR3 is TGCGCCAGCAGCCAAGATCGAACCATCTACAATGAGCAGTTCTTC.

The V and J genes are TRBV27 and TRBJ1-2; 10 positions match TRBD1. Germline V CDR1 and CDR2: MNHEY, SMNVEV (reference sequence). This CDR3 has 15 residues. The ends lost 5 bases at V and 8 bases at J; junction bases unmatched: 11. The CDR3 sequence is CASSVIAGTGVGYTF. DNA of the CDR3: TGTGCCAGCAGTGTTATCGCCGGGACAGGGGTCGGCTACACCTTC.

This clonotype has a count of ten or more. V usage is TRBV11-2 and J usage is TRBJ2-3, with D possibly matching TRBD1 (5 bases). CDR1 and CDR2 (germline): SGHAT, FQNNGV. The CDR3 loop spans 14 amino acids. V lost 2 bases and J 2 bases, leaving 8 bases between the germline ends. CDR3 protein: CASSLLGPTDTQYF. The CDR3 DNA sequence: TGTGCCAGCAGCTTATTGGGGCCCACAGATACGCAGTATTTT.

A few counts support this clonotype. The chain has TRBV2 and TRBJ2-3; D not resolved. Germline CDR1 reads SNHLY; CDR2 reads FYNNEI. Deletions cut 1 base from V and 0 bases from J, with 8 bases between. The CDR3 is 15 residues long. The CDR3 loop is CASSEGVLSTDTQYF. CDR3 DNA sequence: TGTGCCAGCAGTGAAGGGGTTCTTAGCACAGATACGCAGTATTTT.

The chain combines TRBV5-4 with TRBJ1-6, with 11 bases lining up with TRBD1. The CDR3 loop spans 14 amino acids. Germline V CDR1 and CDR2: SGHNT, YYREEE (reference sequence). V was clipped by 3 bases and J by 7 bases; unmatched bases: 0. CDR3 coding DNA: TGTGCCAGCAGCTGGGACAGGGGGAATTCACCCCTCCACTTT. This codes for CASSWDRGNSPLHF.

The chain uses TRBV2 and TRBJ1-1; no definite D call. The germline V gene encodes CDR1 SNHLY and CDR2 FYNNEI. V was shortened by 5 bases and J by 4 bases, with 11 bases between the two germline ends. This CDR3 is 13 amino acids long. The chain's CDR3 is CASSTDAGTEAFF. The CDR3 nucleotides are TGTGCCAGCAGTACCGATGCGGGCACTGAAGCTTTCTTT. The full variable domain, with the rest looked up from reference TRBV2 and TRBJ1-1, is EPEVTQTPSHQVTQMGQEVILRCVPISNHLYFYWYRQILGQKVEFLVSFYNNEISEKSEIFDDQFSVERPDGSNFTLKIRSTKLEDSAMYFCASSTDAGTEAFFGQGTRLTVV.

The rearrangement links TRBV7-2 to TRBJ2-5; TRBD2 is a possible D gene (6 bases). The V gene lost 4 bases and the J gene lost 3 bases, with 12 bases spanning the gap. This CDR3 spans 14 amino acids. CDR1 SGHTA and CDR2 FQGNSA come from the germline V gene. The CDR3 sequence: CASSSGTLKETQYF. CDR3 coding DNA: TGTGCCAGCAGCTCCGGGACTCTGAAAGAGACCCAGTACTTC.